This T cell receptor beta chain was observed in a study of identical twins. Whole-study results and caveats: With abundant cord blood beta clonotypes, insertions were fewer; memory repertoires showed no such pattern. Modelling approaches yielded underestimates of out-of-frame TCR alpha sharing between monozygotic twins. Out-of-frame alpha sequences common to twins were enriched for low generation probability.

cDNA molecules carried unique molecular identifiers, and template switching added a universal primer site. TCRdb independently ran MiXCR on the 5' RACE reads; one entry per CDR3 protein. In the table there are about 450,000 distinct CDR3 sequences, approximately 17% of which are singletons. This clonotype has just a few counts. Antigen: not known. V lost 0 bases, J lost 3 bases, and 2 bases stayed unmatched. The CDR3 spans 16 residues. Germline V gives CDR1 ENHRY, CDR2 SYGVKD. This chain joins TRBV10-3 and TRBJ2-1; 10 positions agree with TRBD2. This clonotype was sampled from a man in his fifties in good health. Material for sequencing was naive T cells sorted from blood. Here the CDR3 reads CAISESTSGLYNEQFF. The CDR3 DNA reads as TGTGCCATCAGTGAGTCGACTAGCGGGCTCTACAATGAGCAGTTCTTC.